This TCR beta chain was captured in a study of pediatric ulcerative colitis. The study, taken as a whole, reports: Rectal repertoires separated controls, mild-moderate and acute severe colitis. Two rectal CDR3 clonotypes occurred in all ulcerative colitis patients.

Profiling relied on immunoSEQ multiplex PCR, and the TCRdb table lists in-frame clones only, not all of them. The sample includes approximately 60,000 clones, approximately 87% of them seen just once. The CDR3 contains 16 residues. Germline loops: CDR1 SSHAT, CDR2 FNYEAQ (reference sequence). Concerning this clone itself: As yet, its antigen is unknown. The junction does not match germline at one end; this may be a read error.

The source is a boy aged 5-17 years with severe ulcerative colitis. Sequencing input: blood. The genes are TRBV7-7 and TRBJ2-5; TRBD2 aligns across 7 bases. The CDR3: CASSSRGAGVAETQYF. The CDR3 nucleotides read TGTGCTAGCAGCTCGCGAGGGGCGGGAGTGGCAGAGACCCAGTACTTC.